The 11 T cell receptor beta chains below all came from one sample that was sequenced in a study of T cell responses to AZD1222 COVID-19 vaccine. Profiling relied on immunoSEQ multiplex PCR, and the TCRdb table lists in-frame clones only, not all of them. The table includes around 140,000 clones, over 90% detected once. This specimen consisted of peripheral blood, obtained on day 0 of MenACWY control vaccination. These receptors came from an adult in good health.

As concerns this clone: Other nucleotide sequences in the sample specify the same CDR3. CDR3: CASSIGQGSYGYTF. CDR3 nucleotides: TGTGCCAGTAGTATAGGACAGGGAAGCTATGGCTACACCTTC. This rearrangement joins TRBV19 to TRBJ1-2, with 7 bases fitting TRBD1. V lost 1 base, J lost 4 bases, and 3 bases stayed unmatched. The CDR3 is 14 residues long. The germline V gene encodes CDR1 LNHDA and CDR2 SQIVND (reference sequence).

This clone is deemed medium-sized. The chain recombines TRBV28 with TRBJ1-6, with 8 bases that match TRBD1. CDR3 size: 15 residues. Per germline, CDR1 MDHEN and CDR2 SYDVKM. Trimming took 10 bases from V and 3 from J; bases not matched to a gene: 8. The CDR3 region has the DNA TGTGCCACCGCCAATGGACAGGGCTATAATTCACCCCTCCACTTT. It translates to CATANGQGYNSPLHF. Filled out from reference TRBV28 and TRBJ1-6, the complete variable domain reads DVKVTQSSRYLVKRTGEKVFLECVQDMDHENMFWYRQDPGLGLRLIYFSYDVKMKEKGDIPEGYSVSREKKERFSLILESASTNQTSMYLCATANGQGYNSPLHFGNGTRLTVT.

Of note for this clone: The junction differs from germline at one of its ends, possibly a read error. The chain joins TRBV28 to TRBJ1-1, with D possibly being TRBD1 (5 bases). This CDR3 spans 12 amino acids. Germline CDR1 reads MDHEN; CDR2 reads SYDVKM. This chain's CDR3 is CASSVQFRGPIF. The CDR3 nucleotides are TGTGCCAGCAGTGTACAATTCCGGGGACCTATCTTT.

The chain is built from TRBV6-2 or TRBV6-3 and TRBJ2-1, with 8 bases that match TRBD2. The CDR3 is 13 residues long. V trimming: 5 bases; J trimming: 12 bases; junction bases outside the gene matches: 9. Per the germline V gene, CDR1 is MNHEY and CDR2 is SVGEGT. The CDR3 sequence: CASSHQLAEGQFF. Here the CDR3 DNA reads TGTGCCAGCAGTCATCAACTAGCGGAGGGGCAGTTCTTC.

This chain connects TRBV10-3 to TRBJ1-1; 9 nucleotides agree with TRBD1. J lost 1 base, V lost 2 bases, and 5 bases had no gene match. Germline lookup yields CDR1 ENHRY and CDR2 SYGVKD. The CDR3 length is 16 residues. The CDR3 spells CAISERGTGWNTEAFF. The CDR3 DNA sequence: TGTGCCATCAGTGAGCGAGGGACAGGGTGGAACACTGAAGCTTTCTTT.

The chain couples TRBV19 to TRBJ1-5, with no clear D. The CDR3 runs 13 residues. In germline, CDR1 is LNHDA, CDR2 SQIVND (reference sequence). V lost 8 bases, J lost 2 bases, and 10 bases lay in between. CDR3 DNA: TGTGCCAGTTGTCTTGCGGGCAATCAGCCCCAGCATTTT. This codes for CASCLAGNQPQHF.

The CDR3 region is CASSHPGAPSGYTF. The CDR3 DNA sequence: TGTGCCAGCTCTCACCCGGGGGCCCCCTCTGGCTACACCTTC. V usage is TRBV25-1 and J usage is TRBJ1-2, with a weak D call TRBD1 (6 bases). CDR3 length: 14 amino acids. Trimming removed 8 bases from V and 7 bases from J, with 20 bases in between. Germline V CDR1 and CDR2: MGHDK, SYGVNS.

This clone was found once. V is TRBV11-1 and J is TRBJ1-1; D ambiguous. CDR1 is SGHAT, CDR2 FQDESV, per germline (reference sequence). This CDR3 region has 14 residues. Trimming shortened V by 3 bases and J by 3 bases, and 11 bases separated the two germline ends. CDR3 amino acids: CASSFYRSDTEAFF. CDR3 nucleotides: TGTGCCAGCAGCTTCTATCGATCGGACACTGAAGCTTTCTTT.

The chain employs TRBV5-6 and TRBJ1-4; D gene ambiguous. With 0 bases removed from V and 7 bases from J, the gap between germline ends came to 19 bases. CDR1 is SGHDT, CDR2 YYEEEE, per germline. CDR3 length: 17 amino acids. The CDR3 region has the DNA TGTGCCAGCAGCTTGGCTTCAAGGGAGGGTCCTTCTGAAAAACTGTTTTTT. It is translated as CASSLASREGPSEKLFF.

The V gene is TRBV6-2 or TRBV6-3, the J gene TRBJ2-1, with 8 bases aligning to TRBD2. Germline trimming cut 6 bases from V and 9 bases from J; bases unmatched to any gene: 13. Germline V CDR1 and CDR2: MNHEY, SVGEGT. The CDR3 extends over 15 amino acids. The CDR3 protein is CASSPWEREWSEQFF. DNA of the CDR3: TGTGCCAGCAGCCCCTGGGAGCGGGAGTGGAGTGAGCAGTTCTTC.

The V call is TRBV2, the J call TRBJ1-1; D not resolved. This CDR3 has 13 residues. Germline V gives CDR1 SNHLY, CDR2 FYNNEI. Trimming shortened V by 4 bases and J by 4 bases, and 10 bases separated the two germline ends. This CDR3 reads CASSGYGSTEAFF. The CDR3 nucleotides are TGTGCCAGCAGTGGGTATGGGAGCACTGAAGCTTTCTTT.